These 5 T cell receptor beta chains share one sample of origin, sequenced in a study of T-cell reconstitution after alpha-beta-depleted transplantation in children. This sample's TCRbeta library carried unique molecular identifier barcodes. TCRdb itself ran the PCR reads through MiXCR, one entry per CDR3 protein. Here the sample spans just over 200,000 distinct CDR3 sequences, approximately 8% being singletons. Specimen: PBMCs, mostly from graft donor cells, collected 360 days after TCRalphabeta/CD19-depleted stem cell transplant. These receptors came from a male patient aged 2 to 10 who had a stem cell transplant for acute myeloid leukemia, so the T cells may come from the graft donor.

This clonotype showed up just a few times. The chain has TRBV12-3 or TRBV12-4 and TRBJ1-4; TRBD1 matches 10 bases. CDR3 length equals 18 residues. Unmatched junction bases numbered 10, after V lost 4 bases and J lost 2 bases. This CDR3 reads CASSWRTGGSATNEKLFF. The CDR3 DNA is TGTGCCAGCAGTTGGCGGACAGGGGGGTCAGCGACTAATGAAAAACTGTTTTTT.

This CDR3 is CASSPQTGANTGELFF. The CDR3 region has the DNA TGTGCCAGCAGCCCACAAACAGGGGCGAACACCGGGGAGCTGTTTTTT. This chain joins TRBV9 and TRBJ2-2; 7 bases match TRBD1. The germline V gene encodes CDR1 SGDLS and CDR2 YYNGEE. The CDR3 length is 16 residues. V shed 4 bases and J 0 bases; nucleotides not matched to a gene: 6.

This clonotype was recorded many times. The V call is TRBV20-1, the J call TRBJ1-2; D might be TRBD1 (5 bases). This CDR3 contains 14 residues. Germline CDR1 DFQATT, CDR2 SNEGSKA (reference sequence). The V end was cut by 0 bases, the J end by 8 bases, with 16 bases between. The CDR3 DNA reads TGCAGTGCTAGAGATCGTCAGGGAAGGGACGGCTACACCTTC. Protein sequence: CSARDRQGRDGYTF.

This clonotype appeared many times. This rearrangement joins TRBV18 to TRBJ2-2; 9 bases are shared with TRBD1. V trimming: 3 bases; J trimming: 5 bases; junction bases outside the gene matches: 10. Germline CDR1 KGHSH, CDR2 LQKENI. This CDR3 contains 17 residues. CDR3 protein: CASSPYRGQRRTGELFF. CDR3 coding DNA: TGTGCCAGCTCACCCTACAGGGGGCAGCGGCGTACCGGGGAGCTGTTTTTT. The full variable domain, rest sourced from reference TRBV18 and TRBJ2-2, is NAGVMQNPRHLVRRRGQEARLRCSPMKGHSHVYWYRQLPEEGLKFMVYLQKENIIDESGMPKERFSAEFPKEGPSILRIQQVVRGDSAAYFCASSPYRGQRRTGELFFGEGSRLTVL.

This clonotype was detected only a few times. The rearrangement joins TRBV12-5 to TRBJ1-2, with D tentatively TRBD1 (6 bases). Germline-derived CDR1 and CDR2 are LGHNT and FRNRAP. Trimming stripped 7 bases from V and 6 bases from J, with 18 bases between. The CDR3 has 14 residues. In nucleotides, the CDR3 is TGTGCTAGTGTAAGGAATAAAGGGACACATGGCTACACCTTC. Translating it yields CASVRNKGTHGYTF.